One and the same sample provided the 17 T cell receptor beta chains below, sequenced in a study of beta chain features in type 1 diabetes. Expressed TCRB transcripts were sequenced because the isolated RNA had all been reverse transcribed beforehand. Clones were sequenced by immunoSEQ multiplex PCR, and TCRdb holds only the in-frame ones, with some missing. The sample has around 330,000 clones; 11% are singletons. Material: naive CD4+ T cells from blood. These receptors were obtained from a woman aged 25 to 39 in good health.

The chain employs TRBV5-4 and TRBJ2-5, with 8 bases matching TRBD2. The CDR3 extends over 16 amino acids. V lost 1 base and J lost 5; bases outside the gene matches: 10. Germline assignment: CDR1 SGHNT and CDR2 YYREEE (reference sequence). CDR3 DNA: TGTGCCAGCAGCTTGTATTCTAGCGGGTATTTGGAGACCCAGTACTTC. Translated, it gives CASSLYSSGYLETQYF.

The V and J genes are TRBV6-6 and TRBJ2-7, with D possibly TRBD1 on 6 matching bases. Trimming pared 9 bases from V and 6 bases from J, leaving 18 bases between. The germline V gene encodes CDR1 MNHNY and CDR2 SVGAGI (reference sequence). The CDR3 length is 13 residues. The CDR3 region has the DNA TGTGCCAGTACCCAAACCAGGGACACCGAGCAGTACTTC. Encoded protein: CASTQTRDTEQYF.

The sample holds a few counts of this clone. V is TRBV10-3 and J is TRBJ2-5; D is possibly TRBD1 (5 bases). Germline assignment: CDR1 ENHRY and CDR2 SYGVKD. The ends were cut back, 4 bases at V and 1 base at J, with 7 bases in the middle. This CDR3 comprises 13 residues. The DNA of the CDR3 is TGTGCCATCAGTGGACAGAGCCAAGAGACCCAGTACTTC. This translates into CAISGQSQETQYF.

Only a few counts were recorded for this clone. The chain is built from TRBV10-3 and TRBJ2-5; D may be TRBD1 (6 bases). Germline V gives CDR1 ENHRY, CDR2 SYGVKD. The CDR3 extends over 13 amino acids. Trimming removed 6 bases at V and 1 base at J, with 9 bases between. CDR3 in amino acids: CAIRETGQETQYF. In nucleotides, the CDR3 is TGTGCCATCAGAGAGACAGGCCAAGAGACCCAGTACTTC.

The CDR3: CASGRDSLGTQYF. In nucleotides, the CDR3 is TGTGCTAGTGGAAGGGACAGTTTGGGTACTCAGTACTTC. The chain uses TRBV12-5 and TRBJ2-5; 7 bases fit TRBD1. CDR1 and CDR2 (germline): LGHNT, FRNRAP. With V trimmed by 6 bases and J by 11 bases, 12 bases remained unmatched. This CDR3 spans 13 amino acids.

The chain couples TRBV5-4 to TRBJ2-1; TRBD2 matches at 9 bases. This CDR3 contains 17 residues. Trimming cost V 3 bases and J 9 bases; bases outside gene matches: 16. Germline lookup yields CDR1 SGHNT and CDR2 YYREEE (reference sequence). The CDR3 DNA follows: TGTGCCAGCAGCTGGGGAGGGGTTAGCGGGAGATTAGGTGAGCAGTTCTTC. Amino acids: CASSWGGVSGRLGEQFF.

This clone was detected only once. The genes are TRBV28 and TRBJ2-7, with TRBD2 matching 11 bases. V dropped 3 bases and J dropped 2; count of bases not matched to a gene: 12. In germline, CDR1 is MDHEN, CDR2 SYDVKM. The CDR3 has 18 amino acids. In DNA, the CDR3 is TGTGCCAGCAGTTTGAGTGGGATAGCGGGAGGGGACGCCTACGAGCAGTACTTC. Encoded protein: CASSLSGIAGGDAYEQYF.

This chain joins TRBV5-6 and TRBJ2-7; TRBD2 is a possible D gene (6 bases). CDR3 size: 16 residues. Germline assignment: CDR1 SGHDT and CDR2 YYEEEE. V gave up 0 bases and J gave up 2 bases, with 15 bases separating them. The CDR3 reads CASSLAPGTATYEQYF. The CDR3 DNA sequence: TGTGCCAGCAGCTTGGCCCCCGGGACTGCCACCTACGAGCAGTACTTC.

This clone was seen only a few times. In DNA form, the CDR3 reads TGCAGCACGGCCTTGCGGGAGGAAAATGAGCAGTTCTTC. Amino acid sequence: CSTALREENEQFF. J is TRBJ2-1 and V is TRBV29-1; 8 bases are shared with TRBD2. The germline V gene has CDR1 SQVTM and CDR2 ANQGSEA. J was trimmed by 7 bases and V by 8 bases; bases with no gene match: 10. The CDR3 extends over 13 amino acids.

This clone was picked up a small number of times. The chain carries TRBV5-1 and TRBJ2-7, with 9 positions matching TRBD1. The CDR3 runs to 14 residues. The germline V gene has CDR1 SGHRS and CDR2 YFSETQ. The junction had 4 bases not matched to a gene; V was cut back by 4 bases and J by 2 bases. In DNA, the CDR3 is TGCGCCAGCAGCGCCACAGGGGGCCCCTACGAGCAGTACTTC. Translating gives CASSATGGPYEQYF.

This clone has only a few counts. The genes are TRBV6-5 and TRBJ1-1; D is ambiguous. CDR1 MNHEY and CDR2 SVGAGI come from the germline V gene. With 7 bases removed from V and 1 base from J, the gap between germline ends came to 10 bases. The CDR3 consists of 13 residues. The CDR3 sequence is CASTPPGNTEAFF. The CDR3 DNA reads TGTGCCAGCACCCCCCCCGGGAACACTGAAGCTTTCTTT.

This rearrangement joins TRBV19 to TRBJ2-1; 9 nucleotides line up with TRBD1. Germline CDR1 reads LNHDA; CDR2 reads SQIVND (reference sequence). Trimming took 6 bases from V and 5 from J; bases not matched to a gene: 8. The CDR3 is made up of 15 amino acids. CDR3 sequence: CASRYRDRANNEQFF. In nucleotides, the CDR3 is TGTGCCAGTAGATACCGGGACAGGGCTAACAATGAGCAGTTCTTC.

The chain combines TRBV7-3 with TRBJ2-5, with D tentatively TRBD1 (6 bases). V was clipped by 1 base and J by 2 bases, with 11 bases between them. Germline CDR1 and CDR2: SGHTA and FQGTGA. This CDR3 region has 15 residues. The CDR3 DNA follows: TGTGCCAGCAGCTTAATGGGGGCAGGGCAAGAGACCCAGTACTTC. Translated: CASSLMGAGQETQYF.

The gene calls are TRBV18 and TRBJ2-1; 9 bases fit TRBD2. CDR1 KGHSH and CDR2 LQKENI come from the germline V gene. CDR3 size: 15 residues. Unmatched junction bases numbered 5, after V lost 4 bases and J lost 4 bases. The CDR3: CASSRLAGKYNEQFF. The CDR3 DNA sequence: TGTGCCAGCTCACGGCTAGCGGGAAAGTACAATGAGCAGTTCTTC. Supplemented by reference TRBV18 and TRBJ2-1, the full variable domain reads NAGVMQNPRHLVRRRGQEARLRCSPMKGHSHVYWYRQLPEEGLKFMVYLQKENIIDESGMPKERFSAEFPKEGPSILRIQQVVRGDSAAYFCASSRLAGKYNEQFFGPGTRLTVL.

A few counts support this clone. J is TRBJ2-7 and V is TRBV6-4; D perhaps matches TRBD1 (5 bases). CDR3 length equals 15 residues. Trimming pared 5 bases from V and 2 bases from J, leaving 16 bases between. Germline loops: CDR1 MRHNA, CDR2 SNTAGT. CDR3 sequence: CASSSAHRLPYEQYF. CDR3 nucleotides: TGTGCCAGCAGTTCGGCGCACAGGCTTCCCTACGAGCAGTACTTC.

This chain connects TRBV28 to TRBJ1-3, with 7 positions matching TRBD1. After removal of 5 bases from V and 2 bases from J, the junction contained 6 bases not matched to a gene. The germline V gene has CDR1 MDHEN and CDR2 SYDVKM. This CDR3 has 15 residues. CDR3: CASSRSQGAGNTIYF. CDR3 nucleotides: TGTGCCAGCAGTCGGAGCCAGGGGGCTGGAAACACCATATATTTT.

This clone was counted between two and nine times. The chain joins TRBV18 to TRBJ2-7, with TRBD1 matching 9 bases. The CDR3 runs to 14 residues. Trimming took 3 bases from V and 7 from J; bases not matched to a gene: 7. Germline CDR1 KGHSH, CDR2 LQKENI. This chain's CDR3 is CASSPGQGIGEQYF. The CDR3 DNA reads TGTGCCAGCTCACCGGGACAGGGTATCGGGGAGCAGTACTTC.